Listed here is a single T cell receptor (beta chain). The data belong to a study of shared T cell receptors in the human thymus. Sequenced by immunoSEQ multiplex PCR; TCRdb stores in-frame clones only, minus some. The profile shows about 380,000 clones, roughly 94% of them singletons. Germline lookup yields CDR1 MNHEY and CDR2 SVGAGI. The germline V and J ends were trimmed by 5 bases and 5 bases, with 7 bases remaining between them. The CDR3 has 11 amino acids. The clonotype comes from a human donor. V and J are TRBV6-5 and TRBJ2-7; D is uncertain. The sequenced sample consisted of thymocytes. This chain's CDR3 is CASSVKHEQYF. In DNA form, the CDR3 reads TGTGCCAGCAGTGTTAAGCACGAGCAGTACTTC.